This is a list of T cell receptor beta chains from one sample in a study of blood T cell repertoires in COVID-19. Sequenced by immunoSEQ multiplex PCR; TCRdb stores in-frame clones only, minus some. The sample shows some 150,000 clones, approximately 84% of them seen only once. The material sequenced was peripheral blood. The source of these receptors is a man between 70 and 80 years old with acute or convalescent COVID-19. Each CDR3 is given with its conserved first and last residue. The D gene is left open where the match is weak. Size is omitted from some rows. Given values are once, few, many or a class for expanded clones.

CDR3	DNA	size	V	J	D
CASSRMGLITDTQYF	TGTGCCAGCAGCCGAATGGGACTGATCACAGATACGCAGTATTTT	-	TRBV11-2	TRBJ2-3	-
CASSAKDRDSEAFF	TGTGCCAGCAGCGCAAAGGACCGGGACAGTGAAGCTTTCTTT	-	TRBV3-1/TRBV3-2	TRBJ1-1	TRBD1
CSVDRQGAFEAFF	TGCAGCGTTGATAGACAGGGGGCTTTTGAAGCTTTCTTT	-	TRBV29-1	TRBJ1-1	TRBD1
CASSIGRDQPQHF	TGCGCCAGCAGCATAGGCAGGGATCAGCCCCAGCATTTT	-	TRBV5-1	TRBJ1-5	-
CASSLALLAGGYEQYF	TGCGCCAGCAGCTTGGCCTTGCTAGCGGGAGGGTACGAGCAGTACTTC	-	TRBV5-1	TRBJ2-7	TRBD2
CASSESISGTSTDTQYF	TGCGCCAGCAGTGAGTCTATTAGCGGGACTAGCACAGATACGCAGTATTTT	-	TRBV10-2	TRBJ2-3	TRBD2
CASSADRGWTDTQYF	TGTGCCAGCAGTGCGGACAGGGGTTGGACAGATACGCAGTATTTT	-	TRBV2	TRBJ2-3	TRBD1
CASSKGQHNQPQHF	TGTGCCAGCAGTAAGGGACAGCACAATCAGCCCCAGCATTTT	-	TRBV6-5	TRBJ1-5	TRBD1
CASTMAQGETQYF	TGTGCCAGTACTATGGCCCAGGGAGAGACCCAGTACTTC	-	TRBV19	TRBJ2-5	-
CASSLGWSGAGKLFF	TGTGCCAGCAGCTTAGGTTGGTCGGGCGCGGGAAAACTGTTTTTT	-	TRBV11-2	TRBJ1-4	-
CASSWASGNTGELFF	TGTGCCAGCAGCTGGGCTAGCGGGAACACCGGGGAGCTGTTTTTT	-	TRBV7-2	TRBJ2-2	TRBD2
CASSKAGGSYNEQFF	TGTGCCAGCAGCAAAGCGGGAGGTTCCTACAATGAGCAGTTCTTC	few	TRBV14	TRBJ2-1	TRBD2
CASTQNPVATYEQYF	TGTGCCAGCACCCAGAACCCAGTGGCCACCTACGAGCAGTACTTC	-	TRBV11-2	TRBJ2-7	-
CASRRDRAPEKLFF	TGTGCCAGCAGGAGGGACAGGGCCCCTGAAAAACTGTTTTTT	-	TRBV28	TRBJ1-4	TRBD1
CATSDKRTGNSYEQYF	TGTGCCACCAGTGATAAAAGGACAGGGAACTCCTACGAGCAGTACTTC	-	TRBV24-1	TRBJ2-7	TRBD1
CASSVGQGGVQETQYF	TGTGCCAGCAGCGTAGGGCAGGGAGGGGTCCAAGAGACCCAGTACTTC	-	TRBV9	TRBJ2-5	TRBD2
CASNRDSASGNTIYF	TGTGCCAGCAACCGCGACAGTGCATCTGGAAACACCATATATTTT	-	TRBV28	TRBJ1-3	-
CASSIGTGGRNTEAFF	TGTGCCAGTAGTATCGGGACAGGGGGACGGAACACTGAAGCTTTCTTT	-	TRBV19	TRBJ1-1	TRBD1
CASSGLDTRTNTEAFF	TGTGCCAGCAGTGGCCTAGACACACGGACTAACACTGAAGCTTTCTTT	-	TRBV6-1	TRBJ1-1	-
CASSFPGGRGETQYF	TGTGCCAGCAGTTTTCCGGGCGGCCGAGGGGAGACCCAGTACTTC	-	TRBV28	TRBJ2-5	-
CASSGIRGGHNEQFF	TGTGCCAGCAGCGGGATCCGGGGGGGCCACAATGAGCAGTTCTTC	-	TRBV2	TRBJ2-1	TRBD2
CASGSWGDPNEKLFF	TGTGCCAGCGGGTCATGGGGGGACCCTAATGAAAAACTGTTTTTT	once	TRBV28	TRBJ1-4	-
CASSLGLTYGYTF	TGTGCCAGCAGCCTCGGACTCACCTATGGCTACACCTTC	-	TRBV3-1/TRBV3-2	TRBJ1-2	-
CASSFSQRGYTF	TGTGCCAGCAGTTTTTCTCAGCGCGGCTACACCTTC	few	TRBV12-3/TRBV12-4	TRBJ1-2	-
CASGEGGQPQHF	TGCGCCAGCGGGGAGGGCGGCCAGCCCCAGCATTTT	-	TRBV10-1	TRBJ1-5	-
CASSFLAGGPNTDTQYF	TGTGCCAGCAGCTTTCTAGCGGGGGGTCCCAACACAGATACGCAGTATTTT	-	TRBV7-2	TRBJ2-3	TRBD2
CASKGYGNTIYF	TGTGCCAGCAAGGGGTATGGAAACACCATATATTTT	-	TRBV9	TRBJ1-3	-
CASSSDRFGSALHF	TGTGCCAGCAGTTCTGACAGGTTTGGCTCAGCCCTCCACTTT	-	TRBV28	TRBJ1-6	-
CASSQGSTGYEQYF	TGTGCCAGCAGCCAAGGGTCTACAGGCTACGAGCAGTACTTC	-	TRBV16	TRBJ2-7	-